The TCR beta chain described here comes from a study of blood T cell repertoires in COVID-19 (dated by TCRdb to about 2020). Broadly, across the study: Collaborator samples came from the United States, Italy and Spain and covered acute and convalescent phases of COVID-19. The sample metadata nearly always contained a de-identified subject ID, COVID-19 status, age in years and sex. Subjects who had been exposed to COVID-19, were actively infected with it, or had recovered from it provided the deeply sampled blood TCRbeta repertoires that made up the dataset. The repertoires were released in a freely available public database meant as a resource for research on the immune response to SARS-CoV-2. The samples were drawn from two sources: the first 160 participants of the ongoing ImmuneRACE study, and over 1,000 subjects contributed by 6 global collaborators. HLA class I and class II types, where available, came from metadata supplied by the sample provider rather than from assay-based typing. The material from the prospective study consisted of cDNA or gDNA derived from T cells, B-cell-depleted T cells, or PBMCs.

Comments on this clone: The specificity of this receptor is unknown. It has no much larger one-base neighbor in the sample; base qualities were not kept.

The immunoSEQ Assay, a bias-controlled multiplex PCR, was used to amplify TCRbeta CDR3 regions from genomic DNA. Concerning the study's data processing: The number of nucleated cells in each sample was estimated from the amplification of reference gene primers within the assay. To quantify the absolute abundance of each unique TCRbeta CDR3 rearrangement, sequence reads were collapsed and filtered. For each sample, productive Simpson clonality was calculated as the square root of Simpson's diversity index across productive rearrangements. The table comes from immuneACCESS by way of TCRdb, which keeps in-frame sequences with V and J called. Part of the clones is missing from these tables; in studies checked, under half for an unresolved V gene and the rest for unknown reasons. That table gives V, J and clone size, and the DNA gave D and trimming. In all, the sample holds roughly 68,000 clones, and 80% to 90% of those were seen once. Approximately 3.8% of the sample lies in the top ten.

V is cut by 10 bases and J by 5 bases, and the space between the germline ends is 14 bases. As encoded in the germline V gene, CDR1 is MDHEN while CDR2 is SYDVKM. Inclusive of the bounding cysteine and phenylalanine, the CDR3 is 12 residues long. Only the CDR3 portion is preserved as DNA: 36 bases, with reading frame beginning at the first base. Participants in the prospective study were enrolled through a virtual design, were aged 18 to 89 years, and lived in approximately 25 United States geographic areas. In the prospective study, participants were assigned to cohorts based on the clinical history participants reported in a screening survey and a study questionnaire. In the prospective study, whole blood, serum and a nasopharyngeal or oropharyngeal swab were collected from each participant by mobile phlebotomists. Over an approximately 2-month period, participants in the prospective study had the option of providing additional blood draws and questionnaires. Blood samples from the prospective study were shipped frozen or at room temperature prior to DNA extraction.

Results the study describes overall, beyond this receptor: The amount of clinical and demographic metadata varied by source and participant and was provided uncurated.

The V gene is TRBV28 and the J gene is TRBJ1-1; the D gene lacks a confident call. The clonotype comes from a woman aged 40 to 50 with acute COVID-19. What was sequenced was PBMCs or T cells enriched from blood (not recorded which). For the CDR3, the sequence is CANSDPGTEAFF. DNA sequence: TGTGCCAACTCCGACCCGGGGACTGAAGCTTTCTTT. Outside the CDR3, residues come from the reference TRBV28 and TRBJ1-1 proteins, so the full variable domain is: DVKVTQSSRYLVKRTGEKVFLECVQDMDHENMFWYRQDPGLGLRLIYFSYDVKMKEKGDIPEGYSVSREKKERFSLILESASTNQTSMYLCANSDPGTEAFFGQGTRLTVV.